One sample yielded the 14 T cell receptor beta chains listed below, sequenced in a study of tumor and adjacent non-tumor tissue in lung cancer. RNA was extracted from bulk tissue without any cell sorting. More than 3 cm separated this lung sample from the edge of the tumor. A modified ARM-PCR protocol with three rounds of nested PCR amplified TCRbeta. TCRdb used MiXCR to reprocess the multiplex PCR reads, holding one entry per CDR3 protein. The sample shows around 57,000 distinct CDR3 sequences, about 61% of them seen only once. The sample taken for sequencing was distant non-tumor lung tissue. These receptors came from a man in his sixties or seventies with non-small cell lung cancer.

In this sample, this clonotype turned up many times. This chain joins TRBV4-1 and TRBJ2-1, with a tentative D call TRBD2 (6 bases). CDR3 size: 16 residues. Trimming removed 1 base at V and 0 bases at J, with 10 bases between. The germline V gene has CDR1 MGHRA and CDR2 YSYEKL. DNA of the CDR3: TGCGCCAGCAGCCAAGGGCAGCGGGCCTCCTACAATGAGCAGTTCTTC. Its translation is CASSQGQRASYNEQFF.

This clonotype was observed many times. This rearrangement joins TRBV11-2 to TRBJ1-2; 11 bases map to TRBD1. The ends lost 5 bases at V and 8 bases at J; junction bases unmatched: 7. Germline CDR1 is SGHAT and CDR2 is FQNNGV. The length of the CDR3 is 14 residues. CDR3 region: CASSTGQGAWGYTF. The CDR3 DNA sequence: TGTGCCAGCAGCACCGGACAGGGGGCGTGGGGCTACACCTTC.

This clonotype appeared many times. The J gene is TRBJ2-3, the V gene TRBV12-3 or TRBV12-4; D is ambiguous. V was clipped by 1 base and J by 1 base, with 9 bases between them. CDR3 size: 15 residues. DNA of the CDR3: TGTGCCAGCAGTTTAGAAGGAATCGGCACAGATACGCAGTATTTT. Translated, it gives CASSLEGIGTDTQYF.

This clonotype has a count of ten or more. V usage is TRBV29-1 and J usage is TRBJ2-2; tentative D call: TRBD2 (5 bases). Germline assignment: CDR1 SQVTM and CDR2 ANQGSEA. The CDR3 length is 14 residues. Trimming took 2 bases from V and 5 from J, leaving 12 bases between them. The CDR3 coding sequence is TGCAGCGTTGAATATCACCGGGGAACCGGGGAGCTGTTTTTT. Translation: CSVEYHRGTGELFF.

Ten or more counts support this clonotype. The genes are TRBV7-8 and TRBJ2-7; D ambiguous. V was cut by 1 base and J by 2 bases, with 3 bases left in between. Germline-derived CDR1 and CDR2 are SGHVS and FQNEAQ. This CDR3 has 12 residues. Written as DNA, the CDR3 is TGTGCCAGCAGCTTAGACACCTACGAGCAGTACTTC. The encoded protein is CASSLDTYEQYF. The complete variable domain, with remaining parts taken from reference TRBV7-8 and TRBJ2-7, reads GAGVSQSPRYKVAKRGQDVALRCDPISGHVSLFWYQQALGQGPEFLTYFQNEAQLDKSGLPSDRFFAERPEGSVSTLKIQRTQQEDSAVYLCASSLDTYEQYFGPGTRLTVT.

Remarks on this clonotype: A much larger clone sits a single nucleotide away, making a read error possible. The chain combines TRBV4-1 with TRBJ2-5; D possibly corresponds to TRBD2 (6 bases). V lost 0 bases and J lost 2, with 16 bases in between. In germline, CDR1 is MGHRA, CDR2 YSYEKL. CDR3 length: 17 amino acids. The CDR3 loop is CASSQDWLSSAQETQYF. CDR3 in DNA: TGCGCCAGCAGCCAAGATTGGTTGTCTAGCGCACAAGAGACCCAGTACTTC.

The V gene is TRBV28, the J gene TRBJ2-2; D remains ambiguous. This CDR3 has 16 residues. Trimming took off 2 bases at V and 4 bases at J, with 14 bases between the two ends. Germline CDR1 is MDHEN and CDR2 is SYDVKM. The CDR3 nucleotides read TGTGCCAGCAGTTTACTCCCCGGCAGTGTCACCGGGGAGCTGTTTTTT. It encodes CASSLLPGSVTGELFF.

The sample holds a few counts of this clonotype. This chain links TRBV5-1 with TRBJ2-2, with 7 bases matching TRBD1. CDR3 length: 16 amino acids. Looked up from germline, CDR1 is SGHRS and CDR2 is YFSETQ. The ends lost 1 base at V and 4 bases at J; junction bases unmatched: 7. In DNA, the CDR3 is TGCGCCAGCAGCTTGAATCCACAGGGGTTCACCGGGGAGCTGTTTTTT. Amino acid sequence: CASSLNPQGFTGELFF.

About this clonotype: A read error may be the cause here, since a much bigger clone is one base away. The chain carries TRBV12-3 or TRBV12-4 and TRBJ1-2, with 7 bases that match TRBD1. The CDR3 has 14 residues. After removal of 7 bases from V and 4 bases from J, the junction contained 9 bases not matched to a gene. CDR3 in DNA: TGTGCCAGCACCCAACAGGGGCCTTTCTATGGCTACACCTTC. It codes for CASTQQGPFYGYTF.

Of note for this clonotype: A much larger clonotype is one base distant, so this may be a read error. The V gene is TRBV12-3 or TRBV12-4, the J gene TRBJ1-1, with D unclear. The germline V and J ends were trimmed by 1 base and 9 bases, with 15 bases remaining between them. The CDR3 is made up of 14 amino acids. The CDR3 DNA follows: TGTGCCAGCAGTTTAGATCCGGGGATCGGACAAGCTTTCTTT. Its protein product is CASSLDPGIGQAFF.

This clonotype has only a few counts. The CDR3 protein is CASSRVQGAEAFF. The CDR3 coding sequence is TGTGCCAGCAGCCGCGTCCAGGGAGCTGAAGCTTTCTTT. The J gene is TRBJ1-1, the V gene TRBV7-9, with D perhaps matching TRBD1 (5 bases). Germline CDR1 reads SEHNR; CDR2 reads FQNEAQ (reference sequence). CDR3 size: 13 residues. Trimming left V 5 bases short and J 6 bases short, with 13 bases between.

DNA of the CDR3: TGCAGCGTTAATGGACAGGGGCGGTACAAGCAGTACTTC. Its translation: CSVNGQGRYKQYF. The chain links TRBV29-1 to TRBJ2-7; 9 nucleotides agree with TRBD1. Germline CDR1 reads SQVTM; CDR2 reads ANQGSEA. J was trimmed by 8 bases and V by 5 bases; bases with no gene match: 10. CDR3 size: 13 residues.

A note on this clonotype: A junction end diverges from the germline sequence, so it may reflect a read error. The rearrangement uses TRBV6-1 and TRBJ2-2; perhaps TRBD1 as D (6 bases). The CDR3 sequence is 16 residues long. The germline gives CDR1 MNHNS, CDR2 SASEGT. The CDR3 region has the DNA TGCGCTATCAGTGATTCACAGGGTTCGGACACCGGGGAACTGTTTTTT. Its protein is CAISDSQGSDTGELFF.

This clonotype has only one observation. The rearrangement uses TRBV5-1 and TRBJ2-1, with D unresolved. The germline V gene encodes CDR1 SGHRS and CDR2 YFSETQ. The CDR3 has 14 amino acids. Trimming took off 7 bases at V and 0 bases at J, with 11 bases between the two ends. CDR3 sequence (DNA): TGCGCCAGCCGAAACACCCCCTCCTACAATGAGCAGTTCTTC. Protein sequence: CASRNTPSYNEQFF. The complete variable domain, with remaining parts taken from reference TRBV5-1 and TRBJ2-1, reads KAGVTQTPRYLIKTRGQQVTLSCSPISGHRSVSWYQQTPGQGLQFLFEYFSETQRNKGNFPGRFSGRQFSNSRSEMNVSTLELGDSALYLCASRNTPSYNEQFFGPGTRLTVL.